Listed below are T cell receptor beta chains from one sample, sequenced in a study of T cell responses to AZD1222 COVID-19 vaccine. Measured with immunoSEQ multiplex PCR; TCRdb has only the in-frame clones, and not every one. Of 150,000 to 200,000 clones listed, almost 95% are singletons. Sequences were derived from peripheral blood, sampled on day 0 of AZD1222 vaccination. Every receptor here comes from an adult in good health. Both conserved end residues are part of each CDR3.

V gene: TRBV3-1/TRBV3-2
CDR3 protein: CASSLTGVNTEAFF

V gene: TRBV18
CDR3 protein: CASSPGQGTQRSEAFF

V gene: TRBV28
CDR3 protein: CASSLSGLDYNEQFF

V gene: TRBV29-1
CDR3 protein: CSVEEDRGRSETQYF

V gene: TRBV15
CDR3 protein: CATSPIVTEAFF

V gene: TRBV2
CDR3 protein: CASSESSWTTYEQYF

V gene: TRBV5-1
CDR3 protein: CASSLDGRPNTEAFF

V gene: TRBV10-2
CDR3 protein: CASSSAGGYITDTQYF

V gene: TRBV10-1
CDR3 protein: CASSEKVRSQGTNQPQHF

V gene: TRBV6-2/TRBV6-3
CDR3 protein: CASSLQGAKNIQYF

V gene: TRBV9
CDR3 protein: CASSPTSADGELFF

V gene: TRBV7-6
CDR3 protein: CASSTPGQGTLYEQYF

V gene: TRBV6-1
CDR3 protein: CASSERSNYGYTF

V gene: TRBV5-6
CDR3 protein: CASSPPSTSNGYTF

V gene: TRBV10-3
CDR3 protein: CAIRGQDPDTQYF

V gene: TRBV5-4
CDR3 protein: CASSLVSGDNEQFF

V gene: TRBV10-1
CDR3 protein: CASRGLAGTGELFF

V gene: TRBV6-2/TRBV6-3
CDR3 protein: CASSFGTGGNPPLHF

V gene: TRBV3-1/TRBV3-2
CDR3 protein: CASSKGFSGSQETQYF

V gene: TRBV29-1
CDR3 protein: CSAGPILRDEQFF

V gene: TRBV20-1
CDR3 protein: CSASGTSSYNEQFF

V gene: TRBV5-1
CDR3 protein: CASSLTGVRGLDTQYF

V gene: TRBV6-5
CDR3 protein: CASTKTRDTGELFF

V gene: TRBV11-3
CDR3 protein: CASSPKGGAGVGDEQFF

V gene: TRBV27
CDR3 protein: CASSWTGSSISYGYTF

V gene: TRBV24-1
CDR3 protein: CATSGESGANVLTF

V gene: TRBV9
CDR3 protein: CASSVAQGAAPEQFF

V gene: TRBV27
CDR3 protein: CASSSRGRADTQYF

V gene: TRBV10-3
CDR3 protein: CAISESGGLNTEAFF

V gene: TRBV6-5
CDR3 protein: CASSYSQGASYNEQFF

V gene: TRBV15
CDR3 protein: CATSRDSDTQYF

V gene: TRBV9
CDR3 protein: CASSVAGTGTGRFF

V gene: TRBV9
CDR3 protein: CASSVDVDTQYF

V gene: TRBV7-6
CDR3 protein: CASSLTAAYEQYF

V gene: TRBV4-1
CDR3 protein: CASSQDPPRIINYGYTF

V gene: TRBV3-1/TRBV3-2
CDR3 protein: CASSQDPGELFF

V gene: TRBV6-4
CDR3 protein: CASSDSGTENLYGYTF

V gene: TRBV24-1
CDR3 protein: CATQGEDPEAFF

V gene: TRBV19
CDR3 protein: CASSSETIEQFF

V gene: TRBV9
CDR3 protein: CASSVAGSSSYEQYF

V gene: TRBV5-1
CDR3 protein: CASSGGKLAGSDTQYF

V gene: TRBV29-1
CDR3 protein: CSVDRDGYTF